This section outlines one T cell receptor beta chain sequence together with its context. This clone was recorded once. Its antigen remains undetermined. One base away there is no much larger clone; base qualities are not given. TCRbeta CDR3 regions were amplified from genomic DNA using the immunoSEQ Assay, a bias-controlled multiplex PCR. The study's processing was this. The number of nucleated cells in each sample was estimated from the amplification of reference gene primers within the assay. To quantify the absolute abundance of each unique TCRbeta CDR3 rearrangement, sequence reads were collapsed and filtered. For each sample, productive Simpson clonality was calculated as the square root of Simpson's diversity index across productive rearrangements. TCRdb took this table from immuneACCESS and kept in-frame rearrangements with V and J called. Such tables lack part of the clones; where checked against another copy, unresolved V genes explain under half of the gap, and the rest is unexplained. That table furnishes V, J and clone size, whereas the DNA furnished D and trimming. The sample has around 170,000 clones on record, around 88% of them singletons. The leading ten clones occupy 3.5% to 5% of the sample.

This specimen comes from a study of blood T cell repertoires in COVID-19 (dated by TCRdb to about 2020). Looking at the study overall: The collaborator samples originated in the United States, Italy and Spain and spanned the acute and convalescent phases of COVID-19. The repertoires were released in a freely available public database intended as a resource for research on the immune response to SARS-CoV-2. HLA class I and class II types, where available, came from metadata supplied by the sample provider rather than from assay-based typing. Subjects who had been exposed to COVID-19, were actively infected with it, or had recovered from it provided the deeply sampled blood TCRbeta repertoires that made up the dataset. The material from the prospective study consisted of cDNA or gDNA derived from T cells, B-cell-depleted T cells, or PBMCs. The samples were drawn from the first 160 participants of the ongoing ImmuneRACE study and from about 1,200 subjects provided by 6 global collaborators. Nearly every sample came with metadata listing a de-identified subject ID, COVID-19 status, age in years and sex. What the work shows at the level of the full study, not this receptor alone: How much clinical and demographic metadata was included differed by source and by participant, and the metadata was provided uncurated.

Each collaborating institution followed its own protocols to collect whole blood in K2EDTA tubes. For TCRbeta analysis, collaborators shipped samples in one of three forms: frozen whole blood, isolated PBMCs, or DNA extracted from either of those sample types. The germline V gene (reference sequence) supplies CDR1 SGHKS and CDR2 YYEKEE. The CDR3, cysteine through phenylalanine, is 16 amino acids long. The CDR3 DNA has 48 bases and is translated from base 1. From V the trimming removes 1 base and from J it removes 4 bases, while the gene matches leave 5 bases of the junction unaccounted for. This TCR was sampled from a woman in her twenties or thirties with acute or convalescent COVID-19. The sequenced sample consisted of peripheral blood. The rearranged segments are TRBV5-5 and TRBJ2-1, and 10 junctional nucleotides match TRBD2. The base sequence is TGTGCCAGCAGCTTGTCGCGAGCGGGAGGGTACAATGAGCAGTTCTTC. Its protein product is CASSLSRAGGYNEQFF. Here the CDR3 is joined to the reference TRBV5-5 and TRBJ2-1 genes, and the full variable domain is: DAGVTQSPTHLIKTRGQQVTLRCSPISGHKSVSWYQQVLGQGPQFIFQYYEKEERGRGNFPDRFSARQFPNYSSELNVNALLLGDSALYLCASSLSRAGGYNEQFFGPGTRLTVL.